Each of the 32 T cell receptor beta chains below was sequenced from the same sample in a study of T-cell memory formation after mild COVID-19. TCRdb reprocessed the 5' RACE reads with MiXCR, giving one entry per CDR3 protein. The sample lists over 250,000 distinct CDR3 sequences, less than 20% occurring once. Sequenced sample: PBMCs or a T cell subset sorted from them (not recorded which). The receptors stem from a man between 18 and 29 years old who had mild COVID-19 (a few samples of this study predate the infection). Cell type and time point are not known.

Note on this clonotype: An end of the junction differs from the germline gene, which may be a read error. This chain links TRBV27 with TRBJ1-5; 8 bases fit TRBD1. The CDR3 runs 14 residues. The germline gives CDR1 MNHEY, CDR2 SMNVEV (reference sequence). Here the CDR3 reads CSSSLSGGRQPQHF. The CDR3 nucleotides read TGTTCCAGCAGTTTATCAGGGGGCCGTCAGCCCCAGCATTTT.

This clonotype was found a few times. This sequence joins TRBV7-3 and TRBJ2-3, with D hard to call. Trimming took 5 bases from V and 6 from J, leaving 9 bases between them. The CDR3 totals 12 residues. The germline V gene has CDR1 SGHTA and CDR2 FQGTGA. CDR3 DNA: TGTGCCAGCAGCCCCGGCTGGGATACGCAGTATTTT. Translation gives CASSPGWDTQYF. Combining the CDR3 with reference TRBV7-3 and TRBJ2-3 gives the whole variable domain GAGVSQTPSNKVTEKGKYVELRCDPISGHTALYWYRQSLGQGPEFLIYFQGTGAADDSGLPNDRFFAVRPEGSVSTLKIQRTERGDSAVYLCASSPGWDTQYFGPGTRLTVL.

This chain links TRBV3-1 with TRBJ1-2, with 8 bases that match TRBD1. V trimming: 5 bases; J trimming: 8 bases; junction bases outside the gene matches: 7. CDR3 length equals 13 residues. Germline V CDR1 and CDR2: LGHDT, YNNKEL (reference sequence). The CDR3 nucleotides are TGTGCCAGCAGCTGGGGACAGGATAGCGGCTACACCTTC. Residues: CASSWGQDSGYTF.

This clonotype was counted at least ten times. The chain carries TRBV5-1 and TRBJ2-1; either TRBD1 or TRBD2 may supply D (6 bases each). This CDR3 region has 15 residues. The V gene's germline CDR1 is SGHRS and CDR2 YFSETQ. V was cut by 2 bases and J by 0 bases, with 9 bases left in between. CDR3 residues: CASSLGGLSYNEQFF. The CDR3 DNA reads TGCGCCAGCAGCTTAGGGGGACTCTCCTACAATGAGCAGTTCTTC.

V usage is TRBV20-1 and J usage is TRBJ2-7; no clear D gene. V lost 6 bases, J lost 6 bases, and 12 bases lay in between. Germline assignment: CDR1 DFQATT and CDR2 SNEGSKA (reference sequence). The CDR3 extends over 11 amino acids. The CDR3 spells CSAATRVEQYF. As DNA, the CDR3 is TGCAGTGCCGCCACTCGGGTCGAGCAGTACTTC.

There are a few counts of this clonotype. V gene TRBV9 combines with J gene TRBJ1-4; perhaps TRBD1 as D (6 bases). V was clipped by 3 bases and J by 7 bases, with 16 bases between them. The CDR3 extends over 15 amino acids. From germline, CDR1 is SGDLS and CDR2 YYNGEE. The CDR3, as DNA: TGTGCCAGCAGCGCCCGGACAGCCGGGGGTGAAAAACTGTTTTTT. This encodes CASSARTAGGEKLFF. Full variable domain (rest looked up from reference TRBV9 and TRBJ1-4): DSGVTQTPKHLITATGQRVTLRCSPRSGDLSVYWYQQSLDQGLQFLIQYYNGEERAKGNILERFSAQQFPDLHSELNLSSLELGDSALYFCASSARTAGGEKLFFGSGTQLSVL.

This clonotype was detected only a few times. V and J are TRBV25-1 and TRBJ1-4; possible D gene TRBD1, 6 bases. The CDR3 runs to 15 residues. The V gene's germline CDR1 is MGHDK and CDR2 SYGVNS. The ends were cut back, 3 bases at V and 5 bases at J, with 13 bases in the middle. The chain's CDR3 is CASSEVAGANEKLFF. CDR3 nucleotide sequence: TGTGCCAGCAGTGAGGTTGCGGGGGCCAATGAAAAACTGTTTTTT.

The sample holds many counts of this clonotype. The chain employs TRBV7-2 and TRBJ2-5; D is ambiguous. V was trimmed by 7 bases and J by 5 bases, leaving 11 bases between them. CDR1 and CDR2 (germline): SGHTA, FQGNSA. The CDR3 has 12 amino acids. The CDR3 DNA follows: TGTGCCAGCACCCTGGACCGGGAGACCCAGTACTTC. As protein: CASTLDRETQYF.

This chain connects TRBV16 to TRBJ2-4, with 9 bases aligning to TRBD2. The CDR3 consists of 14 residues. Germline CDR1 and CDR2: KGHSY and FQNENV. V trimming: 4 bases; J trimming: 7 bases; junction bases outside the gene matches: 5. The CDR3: CASSLERGANIQYF. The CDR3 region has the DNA TGTGCCAGCAGCCTCGAGCGGGGGGCTAACATTCAGTACTTC.

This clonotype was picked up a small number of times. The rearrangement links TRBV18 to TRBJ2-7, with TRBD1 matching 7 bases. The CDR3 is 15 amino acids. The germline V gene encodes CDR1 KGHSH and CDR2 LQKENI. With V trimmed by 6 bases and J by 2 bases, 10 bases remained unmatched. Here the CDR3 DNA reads TGTGCCAGCTCCCCCGACAGGGTAGGCCCCTACGAGCAGTACTTC. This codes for CASSPDRVGPYEQYF.

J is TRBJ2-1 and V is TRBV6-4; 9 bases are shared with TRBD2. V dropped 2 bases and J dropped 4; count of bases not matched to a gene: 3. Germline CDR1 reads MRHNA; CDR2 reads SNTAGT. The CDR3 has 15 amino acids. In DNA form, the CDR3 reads TGTGCCAGCAGTGACGCTAGCGGGGCATACAATGAGCAGTTCTTC. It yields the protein CASSDASGAYNEQFF.

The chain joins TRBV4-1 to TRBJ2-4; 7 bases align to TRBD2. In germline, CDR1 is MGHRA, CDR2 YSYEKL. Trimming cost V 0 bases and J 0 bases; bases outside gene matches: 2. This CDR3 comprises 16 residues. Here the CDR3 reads CASSQELASAKNIQYF. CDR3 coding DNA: TGCGCCAGCAGCCAAGAACTAGCGTCAGCCAAAAACATTCAGTACTTC.

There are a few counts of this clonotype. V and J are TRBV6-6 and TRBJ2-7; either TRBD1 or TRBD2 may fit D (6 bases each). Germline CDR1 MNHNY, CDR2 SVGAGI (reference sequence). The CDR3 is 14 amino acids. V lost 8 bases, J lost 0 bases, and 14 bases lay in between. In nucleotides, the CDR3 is TGTGCCAGCCAGGGGACTCCAGTCTCCTACGAGCAGTACTTC. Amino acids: CASQGTPVSYEQYF.

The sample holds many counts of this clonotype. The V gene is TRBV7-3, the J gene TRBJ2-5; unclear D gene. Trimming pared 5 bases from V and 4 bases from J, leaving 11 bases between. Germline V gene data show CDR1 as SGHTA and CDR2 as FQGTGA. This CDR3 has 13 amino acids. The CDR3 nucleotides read TGTGCCAGCAGCGTAGATATAAGAGAGACCCAGTACTTC. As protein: CASSVDIRETQYF.

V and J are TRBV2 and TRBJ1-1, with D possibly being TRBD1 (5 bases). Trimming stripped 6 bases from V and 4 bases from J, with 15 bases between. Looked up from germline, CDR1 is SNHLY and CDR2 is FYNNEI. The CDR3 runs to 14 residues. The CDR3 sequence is CASSSGRSGTEAFF. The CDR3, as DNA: TGTGCCAGCAGCTCGGGACGGTCGGGCACTGAAGCTTTCTTT.

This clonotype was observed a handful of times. The CDR3 here is CASSLETVWEQYV. CDR3 DNA: TGTGCCAGCAGCTTAGAAACGGTCTGGGAGCAGTACGTC. V gene TRBV7-8 combines with J gene TRBJ2-7; unclear D gene. Germline-derived CDR1 and CDR2 are SGHVS and FQNEAQ. Trimming cost V 1 base and J 7 bases, with 11 bases left between them. The CDR3 totals 13 residues.

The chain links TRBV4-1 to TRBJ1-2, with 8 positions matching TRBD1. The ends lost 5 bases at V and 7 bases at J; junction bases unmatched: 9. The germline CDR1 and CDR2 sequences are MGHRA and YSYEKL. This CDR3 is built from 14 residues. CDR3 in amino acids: CASSFDRGGLGYTF. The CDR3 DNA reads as TGCGCCAGCAGCTTCGACAGGGGAGGGCTTGGCTACACCTTC.

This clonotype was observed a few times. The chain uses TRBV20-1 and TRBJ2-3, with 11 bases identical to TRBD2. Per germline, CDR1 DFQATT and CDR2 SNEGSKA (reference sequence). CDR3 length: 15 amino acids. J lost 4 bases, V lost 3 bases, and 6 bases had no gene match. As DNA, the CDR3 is TGCAGTGCTAGGTTAGCGGGGGGGCCTCCAGATACGCAGTATTTT. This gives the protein CSARLAGGPPDTQYF.

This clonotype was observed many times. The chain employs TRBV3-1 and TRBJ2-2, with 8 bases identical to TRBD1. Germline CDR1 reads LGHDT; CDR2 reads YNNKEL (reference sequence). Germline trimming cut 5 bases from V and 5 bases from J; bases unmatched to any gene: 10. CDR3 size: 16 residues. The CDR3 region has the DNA TGTGCCAGCAGCGACTCTACAGGGGGTTGGACCGGGGAGCTGTTTTTT. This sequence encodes CASSDSTGGWTGELFF.

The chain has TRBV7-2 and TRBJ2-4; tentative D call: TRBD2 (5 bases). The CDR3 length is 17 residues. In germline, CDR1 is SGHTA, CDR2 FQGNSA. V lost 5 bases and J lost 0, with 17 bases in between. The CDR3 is CASSPRSEGVAKNIQYF. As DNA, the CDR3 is TGTGCCAGCAGCCCCCGTTCAGAGGGTGTAGCCAAAAACATTCAGTACTTC.

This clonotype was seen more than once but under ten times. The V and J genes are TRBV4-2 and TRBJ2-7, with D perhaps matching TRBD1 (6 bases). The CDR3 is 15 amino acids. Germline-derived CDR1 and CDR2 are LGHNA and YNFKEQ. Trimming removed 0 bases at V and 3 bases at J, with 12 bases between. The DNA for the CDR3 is TGTGCCAGCAGCCAAGAAATAGGGGGTTTCTACGAGCAGTACGTC. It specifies CASSQEIGGFYEQYV.

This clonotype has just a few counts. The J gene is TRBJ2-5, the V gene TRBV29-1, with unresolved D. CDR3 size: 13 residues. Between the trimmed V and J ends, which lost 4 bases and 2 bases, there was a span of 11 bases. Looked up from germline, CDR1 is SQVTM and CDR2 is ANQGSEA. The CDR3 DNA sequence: TGCAGCGTTGTAACTCAACCTCAAGAGACCCAGTACTTC. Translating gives CSVVTQPQETQYF.

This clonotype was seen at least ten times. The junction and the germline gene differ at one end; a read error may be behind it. CDR3 DNA sequence: TGTGCCAGCAGTTTGGGGAACGAGCAGTACTTC. Translation gives CASSLGNEQYF. This chain links TRBV5-1 with TRBJ2-7; no definite D call. The CDR3 has 11 amino acids. In germline, CDR1 is SGHRS, CDR2 YFSETQ.

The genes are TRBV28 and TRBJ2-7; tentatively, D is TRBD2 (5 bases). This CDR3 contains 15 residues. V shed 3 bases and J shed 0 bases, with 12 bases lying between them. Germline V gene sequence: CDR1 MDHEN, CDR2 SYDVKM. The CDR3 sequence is CASSFGVASSYEQYV. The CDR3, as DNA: TGTGCCAGCAGTTTCGGGGTGGCAAGCTCCTACGAGCAGTACGTC.

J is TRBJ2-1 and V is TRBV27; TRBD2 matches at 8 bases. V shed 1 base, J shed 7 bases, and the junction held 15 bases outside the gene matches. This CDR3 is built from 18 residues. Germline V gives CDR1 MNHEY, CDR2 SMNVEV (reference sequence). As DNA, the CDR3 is TGTGCCAGCAGTTTATGGCGGGGCGGGGGGACCAGGTGGAATGAGCAGTTCTTC. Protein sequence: CASSLWRGGGTRWNEQFF.

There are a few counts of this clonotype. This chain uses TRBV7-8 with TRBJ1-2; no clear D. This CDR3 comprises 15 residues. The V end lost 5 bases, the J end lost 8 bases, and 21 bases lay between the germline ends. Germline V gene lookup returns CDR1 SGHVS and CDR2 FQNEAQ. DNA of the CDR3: TGTGCCAGCAGCCCGCGAAGGGAGGGTCCTAAAGGCTACACCTTC. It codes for CASSPRREGPKGYTF.

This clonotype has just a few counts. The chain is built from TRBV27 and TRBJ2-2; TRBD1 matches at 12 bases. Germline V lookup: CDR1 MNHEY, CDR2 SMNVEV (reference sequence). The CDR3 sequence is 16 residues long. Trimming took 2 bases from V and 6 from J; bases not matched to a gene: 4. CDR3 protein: CASSLRDRGRSGELFF. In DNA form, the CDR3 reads TGTGCCAGCAGTTTACGGGACAGGGGGCGCTCCGGGGAGCTGTTTTTT.

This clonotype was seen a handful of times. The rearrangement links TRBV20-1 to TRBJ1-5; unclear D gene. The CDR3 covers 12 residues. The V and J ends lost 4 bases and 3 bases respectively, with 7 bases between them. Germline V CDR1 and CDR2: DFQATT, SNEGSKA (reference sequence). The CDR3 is CSANSPNQPQHF. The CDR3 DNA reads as TGCAGTGCTAACAGCCCCAATCAGCCCCAGCATTTT.

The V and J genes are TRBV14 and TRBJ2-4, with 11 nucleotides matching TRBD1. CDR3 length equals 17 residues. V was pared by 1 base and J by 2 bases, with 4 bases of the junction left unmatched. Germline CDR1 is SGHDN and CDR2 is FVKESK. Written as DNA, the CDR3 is TGTGCCAGCAGCCAAGGGACAGGGGGCGCTTCCAAAAACATTCAGTACTTC. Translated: CASSQGTGGASKNIQYF. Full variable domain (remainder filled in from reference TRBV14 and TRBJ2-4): EAGVTQFPSHSVIEKGQTVTLRCDPISGHDNLYWYRRVMGKEIKFLLHFVKESKQDESGMPNNRFLAERTGGTYSTLKVQPAELEDSGVYFCASSQGTGGASKNIQYFGAGTRLSVL.

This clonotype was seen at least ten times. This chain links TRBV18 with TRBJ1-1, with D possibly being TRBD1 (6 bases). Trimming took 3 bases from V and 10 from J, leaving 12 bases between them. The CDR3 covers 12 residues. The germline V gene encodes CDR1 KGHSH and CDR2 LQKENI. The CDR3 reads CASSPQGFAAFF. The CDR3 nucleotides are TGTGCCAGCTCACCCCAGGGGTTCGCAGCTTTCTTT.

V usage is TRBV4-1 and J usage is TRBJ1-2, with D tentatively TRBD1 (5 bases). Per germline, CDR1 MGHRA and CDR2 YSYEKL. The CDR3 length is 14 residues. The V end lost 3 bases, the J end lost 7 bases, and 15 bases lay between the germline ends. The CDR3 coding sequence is TGCGCCAGCAGCCAGAGTCCAGGGTCGGCTGGCTACACCTTC. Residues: CASSQSPGSAGYTF.

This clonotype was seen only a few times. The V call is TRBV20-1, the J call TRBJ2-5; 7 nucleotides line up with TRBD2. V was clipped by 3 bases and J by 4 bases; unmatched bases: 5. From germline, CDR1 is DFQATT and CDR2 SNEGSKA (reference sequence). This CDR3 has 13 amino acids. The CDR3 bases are TGCAGTGCTAGCCGAGGGAGGGGAGAGACCCAGTACTTC. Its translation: CSASRGRGETQYF.